A single sample gave rise to the 28 T cell receptor beta chains below, sequenced in a study of shared clonotypes between healthy human individuals. TCRdb keeps only in-frame clones here, not all; method: immunoSEQ multiplex PCR. Found here are over 2 million clones, 85% to 95% of them singletons; the top ten hold 0.13%. The specimen sequenced was naive CD4+ T cells sorted from blood. Subset specified: CD45RA+ positively selected. These receptors originate from a man between 18 and 29 years old in good health.

This clone was observed once. The rearrangement joins TRBV30 to TRBJ1-6; D may be TRBD1 (6 bases). The CDR3 runs 14 residues. The germline V gene encodes CDR1 GTSNPN and CDR2 SVGIG (reference sequence). Trimming took 3 bases from V and 9 from J, leaving 15 bases between them. CDR3 protein: CAWSLTGQSSPLHF. DNA of the CDR3: TGTGCCTGGAGCTTGACAGGCCAGAGTTCACCCCTCCACTTT.

This clone was counted a single time. The chain recombines TRBV28 with TRBJ1-4; a possible D gene is TRBD1 (5 bases). V lost 5 bases to trimming and J lost 3 bases, with 13 bases between them. The germline gives CDR1 MDHEN, CDR2 SYDVKM. The CDR3 is 15 residues long. The CDR3 reads CASSRDLFANEKLFF. Here the CDR3 DNA reads TGTGCCAGCAGTCGGGACCTATTTGCTAATGAAAAACTGTTTTTT.

The chain couples TRBV28 to TRBJ2-6, with D unresolved. Germline CDR1 and CDR2: MDHEN and SYDVKM. Trimming shortened V by 8 bases and J by 0 bases, and 8 bases separated the two germline ends. This CDR3 comprises 14 residues. The CDR3 DNA reads as TGTGCCAGCCAGGCTACCTCTGGGGCCAACGTCCTGACTTTC. It encodes CASQATSGANVLTF.

The chain employs TRBV25-1 and TRBJ1-3; 8 bases match TRBD1. Germline V gives CDR1 MGHDK, CDR2 SYGVNS. This CDR3 has 16 residues. After removal of 4 bases from V and 0 bases from J, the junction contained 5 bases not matched to a gene. CDR3 amino acids: CASSGRGLSSGNTIYF. CDR3 nucleotides: TGTGCCAGCAGTGGCAGGGGGCTAAGCTCTGGAAACACCATATATTTT.

V gene TRBV18 combines with J gene TRBJ2-5; D possibly corresponds to TRBD2 (6 bases). The V end lost 1 base, the J end lost 5 bases, and 14 bases lay between the germline ends. This CDR3 comprises 15 residues. CDR1 and CDR2 (germline): KGHSH, LQKENI. For the CDR3, the DNA is TGTGCCAGCTCACCACTCCCGGCTAGCGTGGAGACCCAGTACTTC. It encodes CASSPLPASVETQYF.

The chain combines TRBV5-6 with TRBJ1-6; no definite D call. The germline V gene has CDR1 SGHDT and CDR2 YYEEEE. Deletions cut 0 bases from V and 5 bases from J, with 12 bases between. The CDR3 totals 16 residues. The CDR3, as DNA: TGTGCCAGCAGCTTGGTTGGAGAGATTAATAATTCACCCCTCCACTTT. Translation gives CASSLVGEINNSPLHF.

V gene TRBV6-6 combines with J gene TRBJ1-5; no clear D. The CDR3 loop spans 12 amino acids. V dropped 7 bases and J dropped 3 bases, with 7 bases sitting between them. CDR1 is MNHNY, CDR2 SVGAGI, per germline (reference sequence). The CDR3, as DNA: TGTGCCAGCACGGGTTCCAATCAGCCCCAGCATTTT. Protein product: CASTGSNQPQHF.

CDR3 sequence: CASSSSQAADTQYF. CDR3 nucleotide sequence: TGTGCCAGCAGCTCATCTCAGGCGGCGGATACGCAGTATTTT. The chain joins TRBV7-9 to TRBJ2-3, with unresolved D. Trimming took 4 bases from V and 6 from J, leaving 14 bases between them. The germline V gene has CDR1 SEHNR and CDR2 FQNEAQ (reference sequence). This CDR3 contains 14 residues.

This CDR3 is CASSLEAGINYGYTF. The CDR3 bases are TGTGCCAGCAGCTTAGAGGCAGGGATAAACTATGGCTACACCTTC. This sequence joins TRBV7-9 and TRBJ1-2; D is perhaps TRBD1 (5 bases). The CDR3 totals 15 residues. Germline V CDR1 and CDR2: SEHNR, FQNEAQ (reference sequence). Trimming stripped 1 base from V and 2 bases from J, with 11 bases between.

Written as DNA, the CDR3 is TGTGCCAGCAGTGTAGGGCCTAATGAAAAACTGTTTTTT. This gives the protein CASSVGPNEKLFF. This chain joins TRBV6-5 and TRBJ1-4; the D is unclear. With 5 bases removed from V and 3 bases from J, the gap between germline ends came to 7 bases. Germline V CDR1 and CDR2: MNHEY, SVGAGI. The CDR3 runs 13 residues.

The genes are TRBV30 and TRBJ1-2; D is ambiguous. The V end was cut by 2 bases, the J end by 6 bases, with 10 bases between. The germline V gene encodes CDR1 GTSNPN and CDR2 SVGIG (reference sequence). CDR3 length equals 12 residues. The DNA for the CDR3 is TGTGCCTGGAGTTTAAAGAGTCATGGCTACACCTTC. This sequence encodes CAWSLKSHGYTF.

V and J are TRBV19 and TRBJ2-2, with 9 bases identical to TRBD2. The CDR3 consists of 14 residues. V trimming: 6 bases; J trimming: 3 bases; junction bases outside the gene matches: 2. The V gene's germline CDR1 is LNHDA and CDR2 SQIVND (reference sequence). The CDR3 DNA follows: TGTGCCAGTAGCACTAGCGGGTACACCGGGGAGCTGTTTTTT. Translating gives CASSTSGYTGELFF.

Comments on this clone: The sample has other DNA sequences that encode this CDR3 too. The chain is built from TRBV7-2 and TRBJ2-3, with D perhaps TRBD1 (6 bases). The V end lost 5 bases, the J end lost 1 base, and 13 bases lay between the germline ends. The CDR3 loop spans 15 amino acids. Germline V gene sequence: CDR1 SGHTA, CDR2 FQGNSA. This chain's CDR3 is CASSLLGGGTDTQYF. The CDR3 DNA reads as TGTGCCAGCAGCCTACTAGGGGGAGGCACAGATACGCAGTATTTT.

This chain joins TRBV7-2 and TRBJ2-1; 8 bases match TRBD2. The CDR3 is 16 residues long. The germline gives CDR1 SGHTA, CDR2 FQGNSA. The V segment lost 6 bases and the J segment 9 bases; nucleotides outside the gene matches: 16. The CDR3 bases are TGTGCCAGCAGAGGAGGGCGGGAGGCTTTTGGGGGTGAGCAGTTCTTC. Protein sequence: CASRGGREAFGGEQFF.

Note on this clone: At the DNA level, this CDR3 is encoded by other sequences in the same sample as well. The genes are TRBV2 and TRBJ2-3, with 9 bases lining up with TRBD2. The trim removed 8 bases at V and 1 base at J, leaving 1 base unmatched. The CDR3 length is 13 residues. Per germline, CDR1 SNHLY and CDR2 FYNNEI. The CDR3 sequence is CASRTSGTDTQYF. CDR3 coding DNA: TGTGCCAGCCGGACTAGCGGCACAGATACGCAGTATTTT.

Turning to this clone: The same CDR3 is also encoded by other DNA sequences in this sample. This chain links TRBV7-9 with TRBJ2-1; D ambiguous. The V gene's germline CDR1 is SEHNR and CDR2 FQNEAQ (reference sequence). The CDR3 contains 11 residues. With 5 bases removed from V and 8 bases from J, the gap between germline ends came to 7 bases. The DNA for the CDR3 is TGTGCCAGCAGCCGAGAGGATGAGCAGTTCTTC. The encoded protein is CASSREDEQFF.

The CDR3 reads CASSVDPGRGAFF. The CDR3 DNA follows: TGTGCCAGTAGTGTCGACCCGGGCAGAGGGGCTTTCTTT. V usage is TRBV19 and J usage is TRBJ1-1; unclear D gene. This CDR3 is 13 amino acids long. Germline CDR1 LNHDA, CDR2 SQIVND (reference sequence). With 5 bases removed from V and 11 bases from J, the gap between germline ends came to 18 bases.

The V and J genes are TRBV6-5 and TRBJ1-1; possible D gene TRBD1, 6 bases. With 5 bases removed from V and 3 bases from J, the gap between germline ends came to 16 bases. The CDR3 has 15 amino acids. CDR1 is MNHEY, CDR2 SVGAGI, per germline. This CDR3 is CASSKGGRRDTEAFF. The CDR3 bases are TGTGCCAGCAGTAAAGGGGGGCGCAGGGACACTGAAGCTTTCTTT.

This chain links TRBV19 with TRBJ2-7; D is possibly TRBD2 (6 bases). The CDR3 is 17 amino acids. Germline-derived CDR1 and CDR2 are LNHDA and SQIVND (reference sequence). V was cut by 6 bases and J by 3 bases, with 24 bases left in between. CDR3 sequence (DNA): TGTGCCAGTAGGGGACTGGCGGGGAGCGGTTCGGACTACGAGCAGTACTTC. The encoded protein is CASRGLAGSGSDYEQYF.

V gene TRBV6-1 combines with J gene TRBJ1-1, with a tentative D call TRBD1 (5 bases). The germline V gene has CDR1 MNHNS and CDR2 SASEGT. V lost 7 bases to trimming and J lost 3 bases, with 12 bases between them. This CDR3 has 13 residues. Written as DNA, the CDR3 is TGTGCCAGCATTTTGAACAGGTACACTGAAGCTTTCTTT. It specifies CASILNRYTEAFF.

The chain employs TRBV10-3 and TRBJ2-6; 13 nucleotides match TRBD2. V lost 4 bases, J lost 0 bases, and 3 bases stayed unmatched. The germline V gene encodes CDR1 ENHRY and CDR2 SYGVKD. The CDR3 runs 18 residues. The CDR3 loop is CAISVGLAGNSGANVLTF. As DNA, the CDR3 is TGTGCCATCAGTGTGGGACTAGCGGGGAACTCTGGGGCCAACGTCCTGACTTTC.

The rearrangement joins TRBV28 to TRBJ1-2; 8 nucleotides agree with TRBD1. The CDR3 runs 11 residues. The germline gives CDR1 MDHEN, CDR2 SYDVKM. Unmatched junction bases numbered 7, after V lost 11 bases and J lost 8 bases. Here the CDR3 DNA reads TGTGCCGCACGACAGGGGAGCGGCTACACCTTC. It translates to CAARQGSGYTF.

The chain uses TRBV5-4 and TRBJ2-5; a possible D gene is TRBD2 (6 bases). The germline V gene encodes CDR1 SGHNT and CDR2 YYREEE (reference sequence). V gave up 1 base and J gave up 3 bases, with 13 bases separating them. This CDR3 has 15 amino acids. The CDR3 DNA follows: TGTGCCAGCAGCTTGAGCGGGCTCAGAGAAGAGACCCAGTACTTC. It translates to CASSLSGLREETQYF. Drawing the rest from reference TRBV5-4 and TRBJ2-5, the complete variable domain is ETGVTQSPTHLIKTRGQQVTLRCSSQSGHNTVSWYQQALGQGPQFIFQYYREEENGRGNFPPRFSGLQFPNYSSELNVNALELDDSALYLCASSLSGLREETQYFGPGTRLLVL.

The chain is built from TRBV28 and TRBJ1-2; no reliable D call. Germline-derived CDR1 and CDR2 are MDHEN and SYDVKM. The length of the CDR3 is 13 residues. Deletions cut 3 bases from V and 2 bases from J, with 7 bases between. The CDR3 DNA is TGTGCCAGCAGTTTGAGCACCAACTATGGCTACACCTTC. It yields the protein CASSLSTNYGYTF.

As for this clone: The sample contains more than one DNA sequence encoding this CDR3. This chain joins TRBV2 and TRBJ2-1; TRBD1 matches 9 bases. V lost 5 bases to trimming and J lost 3 bases; unmatched junction nucleotides: 5. CDR1 is SNHLY, CDR2 FYNNEI, per germline. There are 15 residues in the CDR3. The CDR3 nucleotides read TGTGCCAGCAGTTTGGACAGGGGAATCTACAATGAGCAGTTCTTC. Its protein is CASSLDRGIYNEQFF.

This chain joins TRBV30 and TRBJ2-5; a possible D gene is TRBD1 (6 bases). Trimming stripped 8 bases from V and 2 bases from J, with 15 bases between. There are 13 residues in the CDR3. The germline CDR1 and CDR2 sequences are GTSNPN and SVGIG (reference sequence). In DNA form, the CDR3 reads TGTGCCGGAGCCCAGGGGTTACAAGAGACCCAGTACTTC. Its translation is CAGAQGLQETQYF.

The rearrangement uses TRBV11-2 and TRBJ2-5; D gene ambiguous. The ends were cut back, 3 bases at V and 5 bases at J, with 13 bases in the middle. CDR3 length: 14 residues. From germline, CDR1 is SGHAT and CDR2 FQNNGV. The CDR3 DNA follows: TGTGCCAGCAGCTTTGTTGGAGCCTCCGAGACCCAGTACTTC. The encoded protein is CASSFVGASETQYF.

The rearrangement uses TRBV7-4 and TRBJ2-2; D gene unclear. CDR1 and CDR2 (germline): SGHVT, SQSDAQ. V lost 1 base to trimming and J lost 2 bases, with 5 bases between them. CDR3 length equals 14 residues. The CDR3 is CASSLGINTGELFF. The CDR3 DNA sequence: TGTGCCAGCAGCTTAGGGATTAACACCGGGGAGCTGTTTTTT.